This T cell receptor beta chain was observed in a study of T cells in Graves' hyperthyroidism and ophthalmopathy. V lost 0 bases and J 5 bases, leaving 5 bases between the germline ends. The CDR3 is 13 residues long. Per the germline V gene, CDR1 is MGHRA and CDR2 is YSYEKL. The investigators amplified TCR beta CDR3 regions from RNA transcripts. The HTBI primer set was used in a first-round RT-PCR of the TCR CDR3. TCRdb independently ran MiXCR on the multiplex PCR reads; one entry per CDR3 protein. The data hold 300,000 or so distinct CDR3 sequences, with over 15% observed a single time. The V call is TRBV4-1, the J call TRBJ2-4; no clear D gene. The source material was blood. This receptor was taken from a woman between 55 and 75 years old with Graves' ophthalmopathy. The DNA of the CDR3 is TGCGCCAGCAGCCAAGATCAAGAAAACATTCAGTACTTC. Encoded protein: CASSQDQENIQYF.